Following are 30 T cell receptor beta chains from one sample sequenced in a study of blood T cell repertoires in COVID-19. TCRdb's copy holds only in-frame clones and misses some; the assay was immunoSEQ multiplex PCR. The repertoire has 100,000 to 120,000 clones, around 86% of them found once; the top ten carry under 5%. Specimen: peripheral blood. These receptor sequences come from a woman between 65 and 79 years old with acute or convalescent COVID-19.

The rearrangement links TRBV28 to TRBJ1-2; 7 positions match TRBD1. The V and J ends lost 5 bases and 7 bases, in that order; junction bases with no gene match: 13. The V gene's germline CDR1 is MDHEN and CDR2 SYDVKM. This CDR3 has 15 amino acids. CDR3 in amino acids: CASSPFTGESAGYTF. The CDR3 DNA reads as TGTGCCAGCAGTCCATTCACAGGGGAGTCAGCTGGCTACACCTTC.

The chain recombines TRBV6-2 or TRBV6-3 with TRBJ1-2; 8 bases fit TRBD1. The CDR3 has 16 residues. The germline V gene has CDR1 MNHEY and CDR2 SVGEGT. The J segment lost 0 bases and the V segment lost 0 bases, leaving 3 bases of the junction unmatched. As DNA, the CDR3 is TGTGCCAGCAGTTACTCGGACAGGGTGACTAACTATGGCTACACCTTC. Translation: CASSYSDRVTNYGYTF.

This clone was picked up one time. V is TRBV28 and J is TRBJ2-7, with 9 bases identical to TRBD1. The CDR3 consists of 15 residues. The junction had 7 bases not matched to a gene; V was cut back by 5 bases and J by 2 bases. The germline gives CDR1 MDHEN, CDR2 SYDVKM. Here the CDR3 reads CASSPPGTGPYEQYF. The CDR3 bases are TGTGCCAGCAGTCCTCCCGGGACAGGGCCCTACGAGCAGTACTTC. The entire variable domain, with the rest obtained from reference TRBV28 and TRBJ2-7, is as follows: DVKVTQSSRYLVKRTGEKVFLECVQDMDHENMFWYRQDPGLGLRLIYFSYDVKMKEKGDIPEGYSVSREKKERFSLILESASTNQTSMYLCASSPPGTGPYEQYFGPGTRLTVT.

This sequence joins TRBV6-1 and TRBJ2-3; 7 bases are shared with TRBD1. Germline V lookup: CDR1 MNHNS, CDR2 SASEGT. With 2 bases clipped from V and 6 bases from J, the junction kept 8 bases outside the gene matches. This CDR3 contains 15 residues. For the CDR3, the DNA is TGTGCCAGCAGTGAATCGACAGGGCGTGTGGATACGCAGTATTTT. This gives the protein CASSESTGRVDTQYF.

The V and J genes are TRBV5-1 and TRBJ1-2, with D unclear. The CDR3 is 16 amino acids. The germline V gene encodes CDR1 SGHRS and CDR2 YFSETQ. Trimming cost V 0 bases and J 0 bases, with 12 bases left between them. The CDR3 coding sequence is TGCGCCAGCAGCTTGGGTCCGGCAGGCCCTAACTATGGCTACACCTTC. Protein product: CASSLGPAGPNYGYTF.

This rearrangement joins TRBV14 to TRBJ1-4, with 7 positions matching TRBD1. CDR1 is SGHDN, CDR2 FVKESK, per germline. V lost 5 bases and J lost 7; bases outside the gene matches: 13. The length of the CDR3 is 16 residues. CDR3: CASSSNAGGGGEKLFF. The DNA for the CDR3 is TGTGCCAGCAGCTCAAATGCAGGGGGAGGTGGTGAAAAACTGTTTTTT.

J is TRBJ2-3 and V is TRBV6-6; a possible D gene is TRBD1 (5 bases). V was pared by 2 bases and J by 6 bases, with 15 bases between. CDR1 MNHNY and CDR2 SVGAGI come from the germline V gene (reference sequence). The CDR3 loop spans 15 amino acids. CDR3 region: CASSYPQSKGDTQYF. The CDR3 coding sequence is TGTGCCAGCAGTTACCCCCAGTCTAAGGGGGATACGCAGTATTTT.

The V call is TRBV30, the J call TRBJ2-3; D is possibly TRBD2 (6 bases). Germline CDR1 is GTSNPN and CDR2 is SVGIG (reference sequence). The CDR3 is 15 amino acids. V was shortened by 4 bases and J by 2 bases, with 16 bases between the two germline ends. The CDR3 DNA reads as TGTGCCTGGACTGAGAAGGGAGGAATCACAGATACGCAGTATTTT. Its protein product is CAWTEKGGITDTQYF.

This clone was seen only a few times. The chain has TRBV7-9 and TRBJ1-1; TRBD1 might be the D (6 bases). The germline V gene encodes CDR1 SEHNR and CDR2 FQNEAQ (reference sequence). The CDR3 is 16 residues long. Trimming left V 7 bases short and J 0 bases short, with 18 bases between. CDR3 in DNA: TGTGCCAGCATACACGGGACACCCTCTTTGAACACTGAAGCTTTCTTT. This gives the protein CASIHGTPSLNTEAFF.

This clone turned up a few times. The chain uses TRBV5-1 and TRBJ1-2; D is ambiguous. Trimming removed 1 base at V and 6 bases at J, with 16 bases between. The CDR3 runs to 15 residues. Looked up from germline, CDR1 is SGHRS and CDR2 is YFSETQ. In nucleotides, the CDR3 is TGCGCCAGCAGCTTGAATCCCAAGGGCGGGGATGGCTACACCTTC. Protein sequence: CASSLNPKGGDGYTF. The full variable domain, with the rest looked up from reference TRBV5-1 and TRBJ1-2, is KAGVTQTPRYLIKTRGQQVTLSCSPISGHRSVSWYQQTPGQGLQFLFEYFSETQRNKGNFPGRFSGRQFSNSRSEMNVSTLELGDSALYLCASSLNPKGGDGYTFGSGTRLTVV.

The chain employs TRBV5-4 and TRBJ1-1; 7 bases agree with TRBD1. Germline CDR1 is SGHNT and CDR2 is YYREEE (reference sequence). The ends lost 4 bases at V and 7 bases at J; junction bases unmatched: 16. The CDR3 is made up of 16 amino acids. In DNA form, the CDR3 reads TGTGCCAGCAGCCCACGCGGGGCAGGGGGGACTCATGAAGCTTTCTTT. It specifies CASSPRGAGGTHEAFF.

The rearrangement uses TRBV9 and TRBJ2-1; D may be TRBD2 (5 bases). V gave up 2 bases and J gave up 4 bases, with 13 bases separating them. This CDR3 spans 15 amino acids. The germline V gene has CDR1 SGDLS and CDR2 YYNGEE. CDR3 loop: CASSVAGLPYNEQFF. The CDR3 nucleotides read TGTGCCAGCAGCGTGGCGGGTTTGCCTTACAATGAGCAGTTCTTC.

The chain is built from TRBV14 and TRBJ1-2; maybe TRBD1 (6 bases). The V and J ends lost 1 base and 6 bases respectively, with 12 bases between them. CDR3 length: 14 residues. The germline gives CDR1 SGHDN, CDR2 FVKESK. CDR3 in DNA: TGTGCCAGCAGCCAAGGTAGACAGGAGGATGGCTACACCTTC. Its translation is CASSQGRQEDGYTF.

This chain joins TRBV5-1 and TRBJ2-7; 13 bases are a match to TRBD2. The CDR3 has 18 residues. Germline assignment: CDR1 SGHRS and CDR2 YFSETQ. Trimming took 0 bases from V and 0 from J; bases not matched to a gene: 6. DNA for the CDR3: TGCGCCAGCAGCTTGGGACTAGCGGGAGGATCCAGCTCCTACGAGCAGTACGTC. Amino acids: CASSLGLAGGSSSYEQYV.

DNA of the CDR3: TGTGCCAGCAGCTTGGACCGACTAGCGGATACAGATACGCAGTATTTT. Translation: CASSLDRLADTDTQYF. V is TRBV5-4 and J is TRBJ2-3; TRBD2 aligns across 9 bases. Germline trimming cut 0 bases from V and 3 bases from J; bases unmatched to any gene: 5. The V gene's germline CDR1 is SGHNT and CDR2 YYREEE (reference sequence). This CDR3 is 16 amino acids long.

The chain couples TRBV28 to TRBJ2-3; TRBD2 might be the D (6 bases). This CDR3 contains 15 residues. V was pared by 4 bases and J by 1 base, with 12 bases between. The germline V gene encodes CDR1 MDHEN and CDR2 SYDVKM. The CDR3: CASSWGAGGTDTQYF. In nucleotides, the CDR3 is TGTGCCAGCAGTTGGGGAGCGGGCGGCACAGATACGCAGTATTTT.

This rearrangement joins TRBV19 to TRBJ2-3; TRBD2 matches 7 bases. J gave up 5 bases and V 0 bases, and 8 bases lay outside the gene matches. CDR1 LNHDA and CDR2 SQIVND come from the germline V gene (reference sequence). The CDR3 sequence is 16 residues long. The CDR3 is CASSIDGGRGGDTQYF. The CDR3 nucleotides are TGTGCCAGTAGTATAGACGGCGGGAGAGGTGGAGATACGCAGTATTTT.

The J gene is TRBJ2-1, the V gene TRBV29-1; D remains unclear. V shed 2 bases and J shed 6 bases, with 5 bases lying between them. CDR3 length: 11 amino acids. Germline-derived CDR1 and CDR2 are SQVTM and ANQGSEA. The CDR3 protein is CSVETVNEQFF. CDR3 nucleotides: TGCAGCGTTGAAACAGTCAATGAGCAGTTCTTC.

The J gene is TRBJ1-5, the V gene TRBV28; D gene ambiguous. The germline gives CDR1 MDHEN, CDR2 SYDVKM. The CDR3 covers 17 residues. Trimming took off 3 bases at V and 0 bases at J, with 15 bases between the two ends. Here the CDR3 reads CASSFEGNKYSNQPQHF. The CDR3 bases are TGTGCCAGCAGTTTCGAGGGAAACAAGTATAGCAATCAGCCCCAGCATTTT.

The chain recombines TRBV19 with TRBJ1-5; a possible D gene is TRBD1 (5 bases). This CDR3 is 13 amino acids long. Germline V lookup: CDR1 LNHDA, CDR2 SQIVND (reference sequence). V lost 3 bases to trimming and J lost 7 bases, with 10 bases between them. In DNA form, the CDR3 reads TGTGCCAGTAGTATCAGGGATGGGCAGCCCCAGCATTTT. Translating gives CASSIRDGQPQHF.

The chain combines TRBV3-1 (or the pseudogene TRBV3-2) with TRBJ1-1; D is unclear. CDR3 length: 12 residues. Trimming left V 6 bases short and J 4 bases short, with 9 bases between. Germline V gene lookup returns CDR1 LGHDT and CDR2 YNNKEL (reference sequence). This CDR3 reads CASRGGPTEAFF. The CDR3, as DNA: TGTGCCAGCAGGGGAGGACCCACTGAAGCTTTCTTT.

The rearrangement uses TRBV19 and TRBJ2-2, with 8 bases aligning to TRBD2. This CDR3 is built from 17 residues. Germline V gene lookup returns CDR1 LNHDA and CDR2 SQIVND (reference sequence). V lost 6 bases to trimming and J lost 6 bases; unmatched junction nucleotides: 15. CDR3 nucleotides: TGTGCCAGTAGCCTTTACGCAACCGGGACTAGACCCGGGGAGCTGTTTTTT. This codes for CASSLYATGTRPGELFF.

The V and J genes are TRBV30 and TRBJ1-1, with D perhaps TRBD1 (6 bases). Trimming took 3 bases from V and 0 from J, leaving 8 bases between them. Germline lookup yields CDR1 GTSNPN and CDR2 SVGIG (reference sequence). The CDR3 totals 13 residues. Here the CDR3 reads CAWRQGLNTEAFF. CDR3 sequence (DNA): TGTGCCTGGAGACAGGGTTTGAACACTGAAGCTTTCTTT. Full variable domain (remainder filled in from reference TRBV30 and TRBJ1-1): SQTIHQWPATLVQPVGSPLSLECTVEGTSNPNLYWYRQAAGRGLQLLFYSVGIGQISSEVPQNLSASRPQDRQFILSSKKLLLSDSGFYLCAWRQGLNTEAFFGQGTRLTVV.

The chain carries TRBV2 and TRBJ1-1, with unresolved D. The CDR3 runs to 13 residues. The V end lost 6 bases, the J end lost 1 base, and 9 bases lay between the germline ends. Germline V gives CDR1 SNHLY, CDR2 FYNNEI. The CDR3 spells CASRAQTNTEAFF. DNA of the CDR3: TGTGCCAGCAGAGCTCAAACGAACACTGAAGCTTTCTTT.

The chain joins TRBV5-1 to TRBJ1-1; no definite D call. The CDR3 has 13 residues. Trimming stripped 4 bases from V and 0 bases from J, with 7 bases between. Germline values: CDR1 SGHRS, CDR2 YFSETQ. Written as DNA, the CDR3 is TGCGCCAGCAGCGCACGGTTGAACACTGAAGCTTTCTTT. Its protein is CASSARLNTEAFF.

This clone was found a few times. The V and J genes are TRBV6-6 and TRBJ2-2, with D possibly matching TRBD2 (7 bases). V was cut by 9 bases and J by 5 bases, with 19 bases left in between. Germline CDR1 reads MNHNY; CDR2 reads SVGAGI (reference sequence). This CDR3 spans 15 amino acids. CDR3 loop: CASQWRGGGTGELFF. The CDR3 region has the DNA TGTGCCAGTCAATGGCGAGGGGGAGGGACCGGGGAGCTGTTTTTT.

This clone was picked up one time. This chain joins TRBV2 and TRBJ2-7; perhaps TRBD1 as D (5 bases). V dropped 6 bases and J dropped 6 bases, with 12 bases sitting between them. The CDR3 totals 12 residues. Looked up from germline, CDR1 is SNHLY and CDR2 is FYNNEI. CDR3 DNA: TGTGCCAGCAGCCGCCAGGGCGGCGAGCAGTACGTC. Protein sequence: CASSRQGGEQYV.

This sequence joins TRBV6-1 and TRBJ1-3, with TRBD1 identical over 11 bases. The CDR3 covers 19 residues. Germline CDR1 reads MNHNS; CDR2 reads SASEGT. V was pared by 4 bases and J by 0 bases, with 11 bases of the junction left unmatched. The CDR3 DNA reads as TGTGCCAGCAGTGGAGGACAGGGGGCTTTGGTCGGCTCTGGAAACACCATATATTTT. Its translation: CASSGGQGALVGSGNTIYF.

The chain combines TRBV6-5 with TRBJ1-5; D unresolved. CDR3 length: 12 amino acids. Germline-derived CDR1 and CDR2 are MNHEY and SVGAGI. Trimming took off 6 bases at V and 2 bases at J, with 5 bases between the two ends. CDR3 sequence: CASRAGNQPQHF. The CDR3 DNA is TGTGCCAGCAGGGCAGGCAATCAGCCCCAGCATTTT.

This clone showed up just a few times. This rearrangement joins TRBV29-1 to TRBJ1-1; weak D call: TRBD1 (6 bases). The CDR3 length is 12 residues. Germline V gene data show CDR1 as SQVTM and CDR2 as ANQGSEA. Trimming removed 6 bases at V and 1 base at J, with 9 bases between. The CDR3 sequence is CSVLTGNTEAFF. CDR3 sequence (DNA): TGCAGCGTGTTGACAGGGAACACTGAAGCTTTCTTT. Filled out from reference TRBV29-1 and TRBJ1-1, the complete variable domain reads SAVISQKPSRDICQRGTSLTIQCQVDSQVTMMFWYRQQPGQSLTLIATANQGSEATYESGFVIDKFPISRPNLTFSTLTVSNMSPEDSSIYLCSVLTGNTEAFFGQGTRLTVV.